This T cell receptor beta chain was sequenced in a study of identical twins. Findings and limits, study-wide: Where out-of-frame alpha sequences were twin-shared, they showed excess low generation probability. Models predicted less out-of-frame TCR alpha sharing in monozygotic twins than was found.

Template switching supplied a universal primer site; unique molecular identifiers were carried on the cDNA. TCRdb independently ran MiXCR on the 5' RACE reads; one entry per CDR3 protein. The sample comprises around 480,000 distinct CDR3 sequences, 13% to 15% of which are singletons, and 0.52% rests with the top ten. V trimming: 2 bases; J trimming: 7 bases; junction bases outside the gene matches: 4. Germline-derived CDR1 and CDR2 are SGHKS and YYEKEE (reference sequence). This CDR3 region has 14 residues. To note about this clonotype: Its specificity is unknown.

In addition, the sample was reused for a study of yellow fever vaccine responses in identical twins.

The TCR originated in a woman aged 18-29 years in good health. Sequenced sample: CD4+ T cells sorted from blood. The gene calls are TRBV5-5 and TRBJ2-1, with TRBD1 matching over 9 bases. The CDR3 region is CASSLQGASNEQFF. The CDR3 DNA follows: TGTGCCAGCAGCTTACAGGGGGCATCAAATGAGCAGTTCTTC.